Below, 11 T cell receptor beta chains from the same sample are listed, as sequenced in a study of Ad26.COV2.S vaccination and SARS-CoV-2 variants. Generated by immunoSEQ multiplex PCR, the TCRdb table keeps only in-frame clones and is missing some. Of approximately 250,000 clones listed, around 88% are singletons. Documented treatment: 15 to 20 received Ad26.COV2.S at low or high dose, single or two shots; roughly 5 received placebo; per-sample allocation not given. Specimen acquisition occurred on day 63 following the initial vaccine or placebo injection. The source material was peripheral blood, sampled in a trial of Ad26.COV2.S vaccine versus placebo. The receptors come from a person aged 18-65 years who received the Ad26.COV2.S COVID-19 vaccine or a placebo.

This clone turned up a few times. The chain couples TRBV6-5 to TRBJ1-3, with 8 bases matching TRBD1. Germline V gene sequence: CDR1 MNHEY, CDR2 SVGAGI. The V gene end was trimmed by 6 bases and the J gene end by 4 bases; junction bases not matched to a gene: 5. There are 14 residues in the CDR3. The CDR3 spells CASSTTGEGNTIYF. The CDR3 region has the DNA TGTGCCAGCAGCACGACAGGGGAAGGAAACACCATATATTTT.

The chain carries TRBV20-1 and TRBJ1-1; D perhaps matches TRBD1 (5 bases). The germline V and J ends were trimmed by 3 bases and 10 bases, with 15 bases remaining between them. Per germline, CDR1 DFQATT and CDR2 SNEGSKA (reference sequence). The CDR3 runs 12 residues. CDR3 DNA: TGCAGTGCTAGTGAGTGGGGGGGGAGAGCTTTCTTT. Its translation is CSASEWGGRAFF.

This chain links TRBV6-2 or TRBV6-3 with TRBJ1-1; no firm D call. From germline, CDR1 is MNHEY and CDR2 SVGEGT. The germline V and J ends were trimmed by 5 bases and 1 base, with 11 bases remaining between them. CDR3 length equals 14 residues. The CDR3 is CASSKHAENTEAFF. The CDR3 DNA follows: TGTGCCAGCAGTAAACACGCCGAGAACACTGAAGCTTTCTTT.

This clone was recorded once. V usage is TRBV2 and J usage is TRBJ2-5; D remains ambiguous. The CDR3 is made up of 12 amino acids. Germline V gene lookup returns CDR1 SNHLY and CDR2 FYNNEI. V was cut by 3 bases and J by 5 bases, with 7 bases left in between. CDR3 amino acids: CASSESVETQYF. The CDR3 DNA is TGTGCCAGCAGTGAGAGCGTGGAGACCCAGTACTTC.

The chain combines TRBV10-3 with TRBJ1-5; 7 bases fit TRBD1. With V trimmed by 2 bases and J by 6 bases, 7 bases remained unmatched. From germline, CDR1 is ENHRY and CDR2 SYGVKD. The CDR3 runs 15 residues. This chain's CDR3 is CAISEPTGAGQPQHF. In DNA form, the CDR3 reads TGTGCCATCAGTGAGCCCACAGGGGCAGGTCAGCCCCAGCATTTT.

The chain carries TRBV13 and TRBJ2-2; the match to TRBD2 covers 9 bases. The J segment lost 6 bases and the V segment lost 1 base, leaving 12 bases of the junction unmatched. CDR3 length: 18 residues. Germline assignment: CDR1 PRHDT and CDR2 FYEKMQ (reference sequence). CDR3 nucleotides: TGTGCCAGCAGCTTAGAAGGTAGCGGGAGATTTGGGTCCGGGGAGCTGTTTTTT. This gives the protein CASSLEGSGRFGSGELFF. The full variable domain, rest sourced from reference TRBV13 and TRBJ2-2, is AAGVIQSPRHLIKEKRETATLKCYPIPRHDTVYWYQQGPGQDPQFLISFYEKMQSDKGSIPDRFSAQQFSDYHSELNMSSLELGDSALYFCASSLEGSGRFGSGELFFGEGSRLTVL.

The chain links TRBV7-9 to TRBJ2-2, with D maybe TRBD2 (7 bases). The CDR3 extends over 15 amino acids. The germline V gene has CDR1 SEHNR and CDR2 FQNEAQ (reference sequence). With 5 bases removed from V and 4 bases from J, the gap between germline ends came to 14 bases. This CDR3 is CASSTNREGTGELFF. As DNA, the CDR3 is TGTGCCAGCAGCACCAACAGGGAGGGCACCGGGGAGCTGTTTTTT.

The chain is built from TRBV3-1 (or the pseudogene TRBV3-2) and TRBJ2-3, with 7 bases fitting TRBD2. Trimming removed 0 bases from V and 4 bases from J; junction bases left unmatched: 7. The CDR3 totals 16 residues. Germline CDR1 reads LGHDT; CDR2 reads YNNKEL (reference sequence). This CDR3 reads CASSQDLRLAADTQYF. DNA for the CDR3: TGTGCCAGCAGCCAAGACCTCCGGCTAGCGGCAGATACGCAGTATTTT.

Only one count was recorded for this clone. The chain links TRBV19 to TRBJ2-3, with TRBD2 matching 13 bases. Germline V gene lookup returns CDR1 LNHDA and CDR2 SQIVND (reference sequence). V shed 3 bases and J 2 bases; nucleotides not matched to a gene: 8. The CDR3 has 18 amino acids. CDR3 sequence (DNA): TGTGCCAGTAGTATCCTAAGGACTAGCGGGGGTTCCACAGATACGCAGTATTTT. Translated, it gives CASSILRTSGGSTDTQYF.

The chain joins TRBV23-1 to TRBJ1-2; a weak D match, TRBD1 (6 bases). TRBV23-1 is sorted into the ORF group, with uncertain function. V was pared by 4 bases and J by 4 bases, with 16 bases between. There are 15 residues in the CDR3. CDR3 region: CASSLSGTPSYGYTF. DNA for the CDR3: TGCGCCAGCAGTCTTTCCGGGACACCTTCCTATGGCTACACCTTC.

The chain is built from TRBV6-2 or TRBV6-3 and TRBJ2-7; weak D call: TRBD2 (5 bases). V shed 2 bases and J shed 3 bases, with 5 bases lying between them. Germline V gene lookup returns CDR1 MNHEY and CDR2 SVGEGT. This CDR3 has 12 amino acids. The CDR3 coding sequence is TGTGCCAGCAGTTACGCGGGCTACGAGCAGTACTTC. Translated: CASSYAGYEQYF.